This T cell receptor beta chain derives from a study of CD8 T cells in ankylosing spondylitis. Study-wide points: The clones that were linked to disease were reported to be significantly enriched in matched synovial fluid samples from ankylosing spondylitis patients. What seemed typical of ankylosing spondylitis blood was a TCR beta motif built from about 8 highly homologous variants.

This clonotype was counted a few times. Its antigen is not known. MiXCR, applied by TCRdb to the 5' RACE reads, yields one record per CDR3 protein. The table records approximately 260,000 distinct CDR3 sequences, approximately 9% of them present only once. The V gene's germline CDR1 is SNHLY and CDR2 FYNNEI. V lost 4 bases, J lost 5 bases, and 11 bases lay in between. The CDR3 contains 13 residues. Sequenced material: blood, either unsorted or a sorted T cell fraction (not recorded which). This sequence joins TRBV2 and TRBJ1-1; D is ambiguous. This receptor was obtained from a male donor with ankylosing spondylitis or in good health (not recorded which). The CDR3: CASSGGSWTEAFF. Written as DNA, the CDR3 is TGTGCCAGCAGTGGGGGTAGTTGGACTGAAGCTTTCTTT.